This record covers a single T cell receptor beta chain. Original data processing: Quantification of nucleated cells was approximated via reference gene primer amplification. TCRdb's copy holds only in-frame clones and misses some; the assay was immunoSEQ multiplex PCR. V and J calls and clone size are as listed in that table; D and trimming were resolved from the DNA. Altogether around 260,000 clones are present, approximately 86% being singletons, with the ten largest covering over 7.5%. This specimen comes from a study of blood T cell repertoires in COVID-19. This CDR3 is built from 14 residues. Germline V CDR1 and CDR2: SGHDN, FVKESK. V shed 2 bases and J shed 2 bases, with 9 bases lying between them.

The chain links TRBV14 to TRBJ2-5; no firm D call. The sample comprised peripheral blood. This clonotype was obtained from a middle-aged man who had recovered from COVID-19. The CDR3 is CASSQRHGQETQYF. The CDR3 bases are TGTGCCAGCAGCCAACGACACGGACAAGAGACCCAGTACTTC.